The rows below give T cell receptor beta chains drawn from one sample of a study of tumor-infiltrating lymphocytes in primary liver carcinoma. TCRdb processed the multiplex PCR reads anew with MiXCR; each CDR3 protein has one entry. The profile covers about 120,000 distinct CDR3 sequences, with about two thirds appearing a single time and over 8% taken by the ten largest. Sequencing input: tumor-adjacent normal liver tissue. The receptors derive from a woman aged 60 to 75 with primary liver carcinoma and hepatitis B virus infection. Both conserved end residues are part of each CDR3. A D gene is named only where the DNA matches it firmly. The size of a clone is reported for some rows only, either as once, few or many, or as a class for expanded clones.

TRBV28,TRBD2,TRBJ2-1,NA,TGTGTCAGTAGTCCCGGGACTAGCGATCACAATGAGCAGTTCTTC,CVSSPGTSDHNEQFF
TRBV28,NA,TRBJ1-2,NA,TGTCCCAGCAGTTTATCTTGGCCGAGGGTGACCTATGGCTACACCTTC,CPSSLSWPRVTYGYTF
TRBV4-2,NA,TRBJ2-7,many,TGTGCCAGCAGCCAAGTAGGTCCCTACGAGCAGTACTTC,CASSQVGPYEQYF
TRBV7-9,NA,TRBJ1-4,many,TGTGCCAGCAGCCCTCCCGGGAGACAGGCTAATGAAAAACTGTTTTTT,CASSPPGRQANEKLFF
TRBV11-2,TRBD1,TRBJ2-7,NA,TGTACCAGCAGTCGACAGGGGGAATACAAGCAGTACTTC,CTSSRQGEYKQYF
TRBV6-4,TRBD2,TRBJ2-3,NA,TGTGCCAGTAGTCACGTGGCGGGAGGGTCCACAGATACGCAGTATTTT,CASSHVAGGSTDTQYF
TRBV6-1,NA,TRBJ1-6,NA,TGTGCCAGCAGTGAAAGGGGATGGCAGGGAAATTCATCCCTCCACTTT,CASSERGWQGNSSLHF
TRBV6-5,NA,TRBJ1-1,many,TGTGCCAGCAGGCCCCGTCGGGGGGCGCAGACCACTGAAGCTTTCTTT,CASRPRRGAQTTEAFF
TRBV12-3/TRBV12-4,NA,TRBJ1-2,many,TGTGCCAGCAGTTTAGGCAGTACCTATGGCTACACCTTC,CASSLGSTYGYTF
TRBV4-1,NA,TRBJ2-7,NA,TGCGCCAGCAGCGAAGATCCGGACTGGGGAGCCTACGAGCAGTACTTC,CASSEDPDWGAYEQYF
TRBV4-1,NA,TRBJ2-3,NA,TGCGCCAGCAGCCAATTTGGGGGTATGAGTGTAGATACGCAGTATTTT,CASSQFGGMSVDTQYF
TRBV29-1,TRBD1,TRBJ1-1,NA,TGCAGGGTCGCCAGGGACAGGTATGAAGCTTTCTTT,CRVARDRYEAFF
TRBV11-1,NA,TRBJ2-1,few,TGTACCAGCGGCCAGACTGAGAACTCCTACAATGAGCAGTTCTTC,CTSGQTENSYNEQFF
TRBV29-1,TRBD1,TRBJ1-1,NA,TGCAGTATGGGGGCCGGGACAGGGGCGGGAGCTTTCTTT,CSMGAGTGAGAFF
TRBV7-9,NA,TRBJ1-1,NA,TGTGCCAGCAGCTTAGGGGGTGGGGTTAAGCGGATAAACACTGAAGCTTTCTTT,CASSLGGGVKRINTEAFF
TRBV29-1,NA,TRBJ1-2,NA,TGCAGCGTTGACAAATCAGCAGTGGGCCACGCTGACTATGGCTACACCTTC,CSVDKSAVGHADYGYTF
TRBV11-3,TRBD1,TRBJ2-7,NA,TGTGCCAGCAGCTTAGGGTCGTGGACAGGGGGCGAGGACTACTTT,CASSLGSWTGGEDYF
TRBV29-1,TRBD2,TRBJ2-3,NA,TGCAGCGCCTCCGGGGCTAGCGGACCTACAGATACGCAGTATTTT,CSASGASGPTDTQYF
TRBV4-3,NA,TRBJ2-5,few,TGCGCCAGCAGCCCGACGAGGAGGCAAGAGACCCAGTACTTC,CASSPTRRQETQYF
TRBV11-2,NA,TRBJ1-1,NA,TGTGCCAGCAGCTTAGGCGGTGGGAAAACTGAAGCTTTCTTT,CASSLGGGKTEAFF
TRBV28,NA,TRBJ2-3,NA,TGTGCCAGCAGTTTTCCCCGGACTAACGGGAACACAGATACGCAGTATTTT,CASSFPRTNGNTDTQYF
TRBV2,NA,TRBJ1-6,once,TGTGCCAGCAGCAGAACAGGGTGGGGGGACAATTCACCCCTCCACTTT,CASSRTGWGDNSPLHF
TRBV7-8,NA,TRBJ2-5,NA,TGTGCCAGCAGCTTACTTTCCCCCCTAGTAGCGCAGGAGACCCAGTACTTC,CASSLLSPLVAQETQYF
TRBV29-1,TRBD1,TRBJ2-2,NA,TGCAGCGCTGAACAGGGGAACACCGGGGAGCTGTCTTTT,CSAEQGNTGELSF
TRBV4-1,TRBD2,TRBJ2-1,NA,TGCGCCAGCAACCAATCGTGGACTAGCGGGCAGACCGAGCAGTTCTTC,CASNQSWTSGQTEQFF
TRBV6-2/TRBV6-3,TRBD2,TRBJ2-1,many,TGTGCCAGCAGTCCAAGGACTAGCGGGTACAATGAGCAGTTCTTC,CASSPRTSGYNEQFF
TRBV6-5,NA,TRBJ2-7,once,TGTGCCAGCTATTCCCTGGTAGCGGGACAGGGCTACGAGCAGTACTTC,CASYSLVAGQGYEQYF
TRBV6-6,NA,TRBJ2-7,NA,TGTGCCAACAGGTGGGACTCCCCGGTATCCTACGAGCAGTACTTC,CANRWDSPVSYEQYF
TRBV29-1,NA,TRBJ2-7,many,TGCAGCGTACTTAAGGCCTACGAGCAGTACTTC,CSVLKAYEQYF